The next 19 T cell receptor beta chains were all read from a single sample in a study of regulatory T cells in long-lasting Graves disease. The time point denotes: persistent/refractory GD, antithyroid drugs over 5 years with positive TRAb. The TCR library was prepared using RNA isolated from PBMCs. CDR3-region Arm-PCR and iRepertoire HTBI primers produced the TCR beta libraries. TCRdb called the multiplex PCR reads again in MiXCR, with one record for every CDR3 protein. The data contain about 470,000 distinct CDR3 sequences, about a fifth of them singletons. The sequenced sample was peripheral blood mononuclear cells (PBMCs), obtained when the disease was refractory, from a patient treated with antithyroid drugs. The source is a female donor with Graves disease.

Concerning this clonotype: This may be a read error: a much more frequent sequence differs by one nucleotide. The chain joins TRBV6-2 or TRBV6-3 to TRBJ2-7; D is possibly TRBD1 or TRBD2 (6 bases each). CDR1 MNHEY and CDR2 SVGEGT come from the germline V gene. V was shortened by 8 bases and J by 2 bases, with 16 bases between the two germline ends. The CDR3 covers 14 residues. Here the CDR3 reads CASSKGGGPYEQYF. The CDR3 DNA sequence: TGTGCCAGCTCTAAGGGGGGCGGCCCCTACGAGCAGTACTTC.

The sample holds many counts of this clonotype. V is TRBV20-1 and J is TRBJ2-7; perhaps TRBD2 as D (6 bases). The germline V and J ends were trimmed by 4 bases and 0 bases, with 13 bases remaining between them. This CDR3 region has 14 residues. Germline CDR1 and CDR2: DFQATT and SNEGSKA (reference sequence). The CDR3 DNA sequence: TGCAGTGCTATGGGCGGGGTAAGCTCCTACGAGCAGTACTTC. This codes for CSAMGGVSSYEQYF.

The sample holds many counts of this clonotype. The CDR3 protein is CASSWGGLNIQYF. The CDR3 DNA is TGTGCCAGCAGTTGGGGCGGGCTAAACATTCAGTACTTC. V usage is TRBV28 and J usage is TRBJ2-4; D may be TRBD1 or TRBD2 (5 bases each). The CDR3 spans 13 residues. The V gene's germline CDR1 is MDHEN and CDR2 SYDVKM. Trimming stripped 4 bases from V and 6 bases from J, with 10 bases between.

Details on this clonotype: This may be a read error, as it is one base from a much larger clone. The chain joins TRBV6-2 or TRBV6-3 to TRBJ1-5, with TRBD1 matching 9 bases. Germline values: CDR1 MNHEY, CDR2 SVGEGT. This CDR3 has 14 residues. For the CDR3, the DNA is TGTGCCAGCAGTGAGGACAGGGGTCGACAGCCCCGGCATTTT. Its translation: CASSEDRGRQPRHF.

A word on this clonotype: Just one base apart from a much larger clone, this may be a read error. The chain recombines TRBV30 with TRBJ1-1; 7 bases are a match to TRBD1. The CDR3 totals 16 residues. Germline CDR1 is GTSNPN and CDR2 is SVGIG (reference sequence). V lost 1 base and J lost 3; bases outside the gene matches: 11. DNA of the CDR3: TGTGCCTGGAGTGCTAATAGGGGGCCGCGGTACACTGAAGCTTTCTTT. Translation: CAWSANRGPRYTEAFF. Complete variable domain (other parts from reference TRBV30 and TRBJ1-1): SQTIHQWPATLVQPVGSPLSLECTVEGTSNPNLYWYRQAAGRGLQLLFYSVGIGQISSEVPQNLSASRPQDRQFILSSKKLLLSDSGFYLCAWSANRGPRYTEAFFGQGTRLTVV.

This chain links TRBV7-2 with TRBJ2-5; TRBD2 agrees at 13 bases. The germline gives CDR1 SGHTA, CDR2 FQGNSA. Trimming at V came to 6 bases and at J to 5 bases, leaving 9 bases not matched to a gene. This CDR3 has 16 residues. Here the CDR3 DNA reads TGTGCCAGCAGTTTCAAAGGACTAGCGGGAGCGGAGACCCAGTACTTC. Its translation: CASSFKGLAGAETQYF.

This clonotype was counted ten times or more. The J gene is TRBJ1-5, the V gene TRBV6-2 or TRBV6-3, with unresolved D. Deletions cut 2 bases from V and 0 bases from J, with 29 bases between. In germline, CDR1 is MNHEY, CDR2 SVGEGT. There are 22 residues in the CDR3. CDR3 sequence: CASSYDLRYGDAGSYSNQPQHF. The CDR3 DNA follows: TGTGCCAGCAGTTACGACCTGCGATACGGCGACGCCGGTTCTTATAGCAATCAGCCCCAGCATTTT.

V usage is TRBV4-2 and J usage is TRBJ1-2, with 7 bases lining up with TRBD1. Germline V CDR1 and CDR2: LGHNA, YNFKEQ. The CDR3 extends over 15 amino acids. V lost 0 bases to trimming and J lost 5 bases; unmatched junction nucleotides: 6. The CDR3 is CASSQDGQDLYGYTF. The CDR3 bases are TGTGCCAGCAGCCAAGACGGACAGGACCTTTATGGCTACACCTTC.

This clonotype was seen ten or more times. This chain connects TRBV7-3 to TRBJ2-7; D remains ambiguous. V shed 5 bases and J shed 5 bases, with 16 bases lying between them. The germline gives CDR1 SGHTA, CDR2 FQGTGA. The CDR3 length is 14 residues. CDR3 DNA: TGTGCCAGCAGCCCGTCGGGCAGAGTCCACGAGCAGTACTTC. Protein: CASSPSGRVHEQYF.

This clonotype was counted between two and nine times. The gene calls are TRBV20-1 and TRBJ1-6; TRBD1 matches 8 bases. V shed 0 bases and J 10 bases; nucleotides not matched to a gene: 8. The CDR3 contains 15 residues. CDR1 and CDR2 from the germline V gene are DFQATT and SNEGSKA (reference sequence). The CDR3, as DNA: TGCAGTGCTAGAGATACAAGGACAGGGCTATCACCCCTCCACTTT. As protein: CSARDTRTGLSPLHF.

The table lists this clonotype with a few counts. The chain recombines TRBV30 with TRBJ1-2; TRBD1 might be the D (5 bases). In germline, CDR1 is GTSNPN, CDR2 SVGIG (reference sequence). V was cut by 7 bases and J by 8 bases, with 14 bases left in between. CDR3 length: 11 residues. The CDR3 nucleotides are TGTGCCTATCCGACAGTGTCCGGCTACACCTTC. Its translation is CAYPTVSGYTF.

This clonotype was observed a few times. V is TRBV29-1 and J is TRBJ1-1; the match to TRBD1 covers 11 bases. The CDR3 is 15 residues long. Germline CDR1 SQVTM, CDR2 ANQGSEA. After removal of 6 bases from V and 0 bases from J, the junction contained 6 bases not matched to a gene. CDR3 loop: CSVSGTGGLNTEAFF. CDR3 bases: TGCAGCGTATCCGGGACAGGGGGTTTGAACACTGAAGCTTTCTTT.

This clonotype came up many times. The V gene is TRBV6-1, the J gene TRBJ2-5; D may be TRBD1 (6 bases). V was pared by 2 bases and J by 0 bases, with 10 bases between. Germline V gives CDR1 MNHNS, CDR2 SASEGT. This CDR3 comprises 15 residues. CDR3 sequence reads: CASSELGGNQETQYF. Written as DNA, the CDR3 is TGTGCCAGCAGTGAATTAGGGGGAAACCAAGAGACCCAGTACTTC.

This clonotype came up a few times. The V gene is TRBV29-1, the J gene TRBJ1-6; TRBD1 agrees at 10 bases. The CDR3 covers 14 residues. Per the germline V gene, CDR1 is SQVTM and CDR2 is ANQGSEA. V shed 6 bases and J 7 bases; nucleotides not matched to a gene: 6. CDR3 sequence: CSVLSGQGNSPLHF. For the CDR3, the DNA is TGCAGCGTCCTTTCGGGACAGGGGAATTCACCCCTCCACTTT.

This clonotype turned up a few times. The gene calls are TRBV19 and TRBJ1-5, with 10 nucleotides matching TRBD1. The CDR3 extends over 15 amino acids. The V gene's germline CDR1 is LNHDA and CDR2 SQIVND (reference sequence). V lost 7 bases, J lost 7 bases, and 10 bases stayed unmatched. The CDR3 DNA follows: TGTGCCAGTATTCCCGGGACAGGGGCAGGGCAGCCCCAGCATTTT. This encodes CASIPGTGAGQPQHF.

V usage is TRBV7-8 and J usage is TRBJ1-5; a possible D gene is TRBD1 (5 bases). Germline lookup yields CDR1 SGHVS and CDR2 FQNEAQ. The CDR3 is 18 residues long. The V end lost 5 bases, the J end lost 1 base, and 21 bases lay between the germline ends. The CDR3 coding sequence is TGTGCCAGCAGCCCGCCCTTAGGGACCCTAAGGAGCAATCAGCCCCAGCATTTT. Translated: CASSPPLGTLRSNQPQHF. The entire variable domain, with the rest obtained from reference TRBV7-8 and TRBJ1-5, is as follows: GAGVSQSPRYKVAKRGQDVALRCDPISGHVSLFWYQQALGQGPEFLTYFQNEAQLDKSGLPSDRFFAERPEGSVSTLKIQRTQQEDSAVYLCASSPPLGTLRSNQPQHFGDGTRLSIL.

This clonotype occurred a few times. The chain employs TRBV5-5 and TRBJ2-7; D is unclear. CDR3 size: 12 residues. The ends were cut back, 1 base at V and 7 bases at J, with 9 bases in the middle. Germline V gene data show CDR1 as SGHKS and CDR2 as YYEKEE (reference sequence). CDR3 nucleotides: TGTGCCAGCAGCTTGTCCACTAAGGAGCAGTACTTC. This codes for CASSLSTKEQYF.

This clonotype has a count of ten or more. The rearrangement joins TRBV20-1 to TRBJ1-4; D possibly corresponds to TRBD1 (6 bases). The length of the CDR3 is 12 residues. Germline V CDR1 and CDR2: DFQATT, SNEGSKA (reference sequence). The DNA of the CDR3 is TGCAGCATACAGGGATCAAGTGAAAAACTGTTTTTT. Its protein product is CSIQGSSEKLFF.

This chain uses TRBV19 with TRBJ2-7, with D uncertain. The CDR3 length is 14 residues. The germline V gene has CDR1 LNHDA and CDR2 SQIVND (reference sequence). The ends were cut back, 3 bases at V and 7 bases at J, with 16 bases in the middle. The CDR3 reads CASSMTPNLGEQYF. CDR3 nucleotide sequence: TGTGCCAGTAGTATGACCCCGAACCTGGGGGAGCAGTACTTC.